The 30 T cell receptor beta chains given below trace back to one sample, sequenced in a study of cytomegalovirus exposure and HLA in healthy donors (dated by TCRdb to 2015 to 2018). Library method: the immunoSEQ multiplex PCR assay. For the multiplex PCR, a mixture combining 60 forward primers for TCR Vbeta segments and 13 reverse primers for TCR Jbeta segments was used. In its TCRdb copy, this immuneACCESS table keeps in-frame sequences only and misses some clones. Where compared with another copy, unresolved V genes explain less than half of these, and the others have no known cause. A total of some 120,000 clones appear in this sample, about three quarters of them only once. Of the sample, 3% to 4% is held by the ten largest clones. Input material: PBMCs. The receptors come from a man aged 25 to 40 in good health and CMV-seronegative.

The chain joins TRBV7-8 to TRBJ1-4; no firm D call. Germline V gives CDR1 SGHVS, CDR2 FQNEAQ. The CDR3 loop spans 19 amino acids. V lost 5 bases and J 0 bases, leaving 22 bases between the germline ends. This chain's CDR3 is CASSPRRRSFTSTNEKLFF. The CDR3 bases are TGTGCCAGCAGCCCCCGCAGACGGAGCTTCACTTCAACTAATGAAAAACTGTTTTTT.

The J gene is TRBJ2-3, the V gene TRBV19; weak D call: TRBD1 (5 bases). Trimming removed 6 bases from V and 2 bases from J, with 6 bases in between. CDR1 is LNHDA, CDR2 SQIVND, per germline (reference sequence). This CDR3 is built from 12 residues. The CDR3 DNA follows: TGTGCCAGTAGGGGGCTCACAGATACGCAGTATTTT. Translated: CASRGLTDTQYF. Supplemented by reference TRBV19 and TRBJ2-3, the full variable domain reads DGGITQSPKYLFRKEGQNVTLSCEQNLNHDAMYWYRQDPGQGLRLIYYSQIVNDFQKGDIAEGYSVSREKKESFPLTVTSAQKNPTAFYLCASRGLTDTQYFGPGTRLTVL.

CDR3 nucleotide sequence: TGTGCCAGCAGTTACTCGATAGGGGGCGGGAACACTGAAGCTTTCTTT. Its protein is CASSYSIGGGNTEAFF. V usage is TRBV6-6 and J usage is TRBJ1-1, with 7 positions matching TRBD1. After removal of 0 bases from V and 1 base from J, the junction contained 5 bases not matched to a gene. Germline V gives CDR1 MNHNY, CDR2 SVGAGI (reference sequence). The CDR3 has 16 amino acids.

V gene TRBV30 combines with J gene TRBJ1-1; no reliable D call. Germline V lookup: CDR1 GTSNPN, CDR2 SVGIG (reference sequence). Trimming left V 0 bases short and J 4 bases short, with 18 bases between. The CDR3 extends over 16 amino acids. The CDR3 DNA sequence: TGTGCCTGGAGTGTATTGCCGTACTCGGGGATCACTGAAGCTTTCTTT. It encodes CAWSVLPYSGITEAFF. Full variable domain (outside the CDR3, taken from reference TRBV30 and TRBJ1-1): SQTIHQWPATLVQPVGSPLSLECTVEGTSNPNLYWYRQAAGRGLQLLFYSVGIGQISSEVPQNLSASRPQDRQFILSSKKLLLSDSGFYLCAWSVLPYSGITEAFFGQGTRLTVV.

The chain couples TRBV2 to TRBJ2-5; TRBD2 agrees at 10 bases. The CDR3 sequence is 13 residues long. V lost 11 bases to trimming and J lost 5 bases; unmatched junction nucleotides: 8. From germline, CDR1 is SNHLY and CDR2 FYNNEI. The CDR3 is CAESGGAGETQYF. Written as DNA, the CDR3 is TGTGCCGAAAGCGGGGGGGCAGGGGAGACCCAGTACTTC.

Concerning this clone: Without the conserved terminal phenylalanine or tryptophan, this CDR3 likely stems from a read error. The chain employs TRBV19 and TRBJ1-2; a weak D match, TRBD1 (6 bases). V shed 4 bases and J shed 6 bases, with 18 bases lying between them. CDR1 is LNHDA and CDR2 is SQIVND in the germline V gene (reference sequence). This CDR3 is 15 amino acids long. CDR3 bases: TGTGCCAGTAGTACTACAGGGTTAAGGATGGATGGCTACACCCTC. It is translated as CASSTTGLRMDGYTL.

The chain combines TRBV11-2 with TRBJ2-1, with 9 bases aligning to TRBD1. The length of the CDR3 is 16 residues. The V and J ends lost 6 bases and 2 bases, in that order; junction bases with no gene match: 8. Germline values: CDR1 SGHAT, CDR2 FQNNGV. The CDR3 DNA follows: TGTGCCAGCAGAACCAACCGGGACAGGGCCTACAATGAGCAGTTCTTC. This codes for CASRTNRDRAYNEQFF.

The rearrangement uses TRBV28 and TRBJ2-2, with D possibly being TRBD2 (7 bases). The CDR3 consists of 16 residues. Germline V gives CDR1 MDHEN, CDR2 SYDVKM. V lost 8 bases and J lost 1, with 17 bases in between. DNA of the CDR3: TGTGCCAGCTCCTTTTGGGGGGGGCGGAACACCGGGGAGCTGTTTTTT. It codes for CASSFWGGRNTGELFF.

The chain has TRBV6-1 and TRBJ1-6; D gene uncertain. The CDR3 runs 19 residues. The V gene lost 2 bases and the J gene lost 0 bases, with 17 bases spanning the gap. The germline CDR1 and CDR2 sequences are MNHNS and SASEGT. In DNA form, the CDR3 reads TGTGCCAGCAGTGAAAAGCTTCCCGCCTTAAGCTCCTATAATTCACCCCTCCACTTT. The encoded protein is CASSEKLPALSSYNSPLHF.

This clone was seen a handful of times. This chain links TRBV19 with TRBJ1-5; TRBD1 aligns across 7 bases. Germline trimming cut 5 bases from V and 8 bases from J; bases unmatched to any gene: 6. The CDR3 sequence is 13 residues long. Germline lookup yields CDR1 LNHDA and CDR2 SQIVND (reference sequence). CDR3 loop: CASSFHRGEPQHF. The CDR3 DNA sequence: TGTGCCAGTAGTTTCCACAGGGGTGAGCCCCAGCATTTT.

The CDR3: CASRLAGGSYEQYF. The CDR3 DNA reads as TGTGCCAGCAGGCTAGCGGGGGGTTCCTACGAGCAGTACTTC. This chain connects TRBV6-6 to TRBJ2-7, with 11 positions matching TRBD2. Per the germline V gene, CDR1 is MNHNY and CDR2 is SVGAGI (reference sequence). This CDR3 contains 14 residues. V shed 6 bases, J shed 1 base, and the junction held 2 bases outside the gene matches.

The chain combines TRBV4-2 with TRBJ2-3, with TRBD2 as a possible D gene (5 bases). Trimming stripped 5 bases from V and 9 bases from J, with 15 bases between. CDR1 and CDR2 from the germline V gene are LGHNA and YNFKEQ. The CDR3 is made up of 13 amino acids. As DNA, the CDR3 is TGTGCCAGCAGCTTTAACCTAGCAGTGACGCAGTATTTT. It is translated as CASSFNLAVTQYF.

This clone was recorded a few times. The CDR3 region has the DNA TGTGCCATCAGTGAGTCGGAGCTGGAAGCTTTCTTT. Translated: CAISESELEAFF. The chain is built from TRBV10-3 and TRBJ1-1; D ambiguous. This CDR3 is 12 amino acids long. Looked up from germline, CDR1 is ENHRY and CDR2 is SYGVKD. V lost 0 bases to trimming and J lost 8 bases, with 7 bases between them.

This clone was counted once. V gene TRBV2 combines with J gene TRBJ2-7, with 8 nucleotides matching TRBD1. Germline V gene lookup returns CDR1 SNHLY and CDR2 FYNNEI. Trimming cost V 4 bases and J 6 bases; bases outside gene matches: 11. There are 15 residues in the CDR3. The CDR3 region has the DNA TGTGCCAGCAGTGTACGGCAGGGGGCCCAAGTCGAGCAGTACTTC. Protein sequence: CASSVRQGAQVEQYF. Complete variable domain (other parts from reference TRBV2 and TRBJ2-7): EPEVTQTPSHQVTQMGQEVILRCVPISNHLYFYWYRQILGQKVEFLVSFYNNEISEKSEIFDDQFSVERPDGSNFTLKIRSTKLEDSAMYFCASSVRQGAQVEQYFGPGTRLTVT.

The chain carries TRBV5-1 and TRBJ1-1; TRBD1 might be the D (6 bases). V shed 3 bases and J shed 7 bases, with 10 bases lying between them. Germline assignment: CDR1 SGHRS and CDR2 YFSETQ. CDR3 length equals 12 residues. DNA of the CDR3: TGCGCCAGCAGCTCTAACAGGGATGAAGCTTTCTTT. It codes for CASSSNRDEAFF.

This clone has just one count. The chain combines TRBV7-2 with TRBJ2-1; 12 bases agree with TRBD2. Per germline, CDR1 SGHTA and CDR2 FQGNSA. CDR3 length: 16 amino acids. Trimming cost V 8 bases and J 3 bases; bases outside gene matches: 8. As DNA, the CDR3 is TGTGCCAGCCCACCACTAGCGGGGGGTCTCTACAATGAGCAGTTCTTC. It is translated as CASPPLAGGLYNEQFF.

The genes are TRBV5-1 and TRBJ2-7, with TRBD2 identical over 9 bases. This CDR3 is built from 16 residues. Looked up from germline, CDR1 is SGHRS and CDR2 is YFSETQ. V gave up 1 base and J gave up 6 bases; unmatched junction bases: 11. CDR3 sequence reads: CASSLSLAGPSGEQYF. For the CDR3, the DNA is TGCGCCAGCAGCTTGTCCCTAGCGGGGCCCTCCGGCGAGCAGTACTTC.

The rearrangement joins TRBV5-4 to TRBJ2-7; 7 positions agree with TRBD1. The V gene's germline CDR1 is SGHNT and CDR2 YYREEE (reference sequence). The V and J ends lost 5 bases and 4 bases, in that order; junction bases with no gene match: 15. This CDR3 has 16 amino acids. The CDR3 reads CASSSQGGTVEYEQYF. In nucleotides, the CDR3 is TGTGCCAGCAGTTCGCAGGGTGGGACAGTCGAATACGAGCAGTACTTC.

CDR3 in amino acids: CASSSYTSGYTF. The CDR3 DNA is TGTGCCAGTAGTTCGTATACGAGCGGCTACACCTTC. The chain carries TRBV19 and TRBJ1-2; D is unresolved. Germline CDR1 and CDR2: LNHDA and SQIVND (reference sequence). The CDR3 runs to 12 residues. Trimming removed 5 bases at V and 8 bases at J, with 12 bases between.

This CDR3 is CASSLKSQETQYF. The CDR3 coding sequence is TGTGCCAGCAGCTTGAAGTCCCAGGAGACCCAGTACTTC. The chain has TRBV5-4 and TRBJ2-5; D ambiguous. V was pared by 1 base and J by 5 bases, with 9 bases between. Germline V gene lookup returns CDR1 SGHNT and CDR2 YYREEE (reference sequence). This CDR3 comprises 13 residues.

The gene calls are TRBV19 and TRBJ2-3; D perhaps matches TRBD2 (6 bases). CDR1 and CDR2 from the germline V gene are LNHDA and SQIVND (reference sequence). V shed 5 bases and J shed 2 bases, with 17 bases lying between them. The length of the CDR3 is 16 residues. The CDR3 nucleotides are TGTGCCAGTAGTGGAAGGCGGGGCTCCCTCACAGATACGCAGTATTTT. It is translated as CASSGRRGSLTDTQYF.

The chain has TRBV7-2 and TRBJ2-3; 13 bases agree with TRBD2. With V trimmed by 1 base and J by 3 bases, 10 bases remained unmatched. This CDR3 has 19 amino acids. Germline V gives CDR1 SGHTA, CDR2 FQGNSA. CDR3 DNA sequence: TGTGCCAGCAGCTTAGGACTAGCGGGGGGTCACCCCTTTACAGATACGCAGTATTTT. This translates into CASSLGLAGGHPFTDTQYF.

The chain joins TRBV7-8 to TRBJ2-5, with D possibly matching TRBD1 (6 bases). This CDR3 contains 15 residues. Germline CDR1 reads SGHVS; CDR2 reads FQNEAQ. V was shortened by 7 bases and J by 1 base, with 16 bases between the two germline ends. CDR3 protein: CASTFQQGLQETQYF. The CDR3 bases are TGTGCCAGCACCTTTCAACAGGGCCTCCAAGAGACCCAGTACTTC.

The CDR3 is CASGGQGYNEKLFF. The DNA for the CDR3 is TGTGCCAGCGGCGGACAGGGATATAATGAAAAACTGTTTTTT. The rearrangement joins TRBV5-5 to TRBJ1-4; 8 nucleotides line up with TRBD1. The CDR3 runs to 14 residues. The germline V gene encodes CDR1 SGHKS and CDR2 YYEKEE (reference sequence). Trimming at V came to 7 bases and at J to 4 bases, leaving 6 bases not matched to a gene.

The chain uses TRBV5-1 and TRBJ1-6; possibly TRBD1 for D (6 bases). In germline, CDR1 is SGHRS, CDR2 YFSETQ. The CDR3 runs 14 residues. V shed 0 bases and J shed 7 bases, with 8 bases lying between them. Written as DNA, the CDR3 is TGCGCCAGCAGCTTGGGGCAGGGGAATTCACCCCTCCACTTT. Amino acid sequence: CASSLGQGNSPLHF.

V usage is TRBV6-1 and J usage is TRBJ1-2, with unresolved D. In germline, CDR1 is MNHNS, CDR2 SASEGT. Trimming cost V 2 bases and J 0 bases, with 10 bases left between them. The CDR3 loop spans 15 amino acids. The CDR3 DNA reads as TGTGCCAGCAGTGAAAGAGTCCCGGCTAACTATGGCTACACCTTC. Translation gives CASSERVPANYGYTF.

The chain combines TRBV7-9 with TRBJ2-7; a weak D match, TRBD1 (5 bases). Trimming took off 1 base at V and 3 bases at J, with 13 bases between the two ends. This CDR3 region has 15 residues. Germline V lookup: CDR1 SEHNR, CDR2 FQNEAQ (reference sequence). CDR3 amino acids: CASSLGETEDYEQYF. As DNA, the CDR3 is TGTGCCAGCAGCTTAGGCGAGACAGAAGACTACGAGCAGTACTTC.

This clone showed up just a few times. The chain has TRBV7-2 and TRBJ1-2; TRBD1 aligns across 7 bases. Germline V CDR1 and CDR2: SGHTA, FQGNSA. The CDR3 is 14 amino acids. The V segment lost 6 bases and the J segment 5 bases; nucleotides outside the gene matches: 9. CDR3 nucleotides: TGTGCCAGCAGTCGCCTCGGGACAGCATATGGCTACACCTTC. Protein: CASSRLGTAYGYTF.

V and J are TRBV9 and TRBJ1-4; 7 bases match TRBD1. CDR1 and CDR2 from the germline V gene are SGDLS and YYNGEE. The V gene end was trimmed by 1 base and the J gene end by 8 bases; junction bases not matched to a gene: 11. The CDR3 contains 16 residues. The CDR3 coding sequence is TGTGCCAGCAGCGTATCCGTCGGGAGGGGGCAGGAAAAACTGTTTTTT. It codes for CASSVSVGRGQEKLFF.

This sequence joins TRBV18 and TRBJ2-2, with TRBD1 matching over 10 bases. The CDR3 runs 16 residues. Per the germline V gene, CDR1 is KGHSH and CDR2 is LQKENI. V lost 4 bases, J lost 3 bases, and 5 bases stayed unmatched. CDR3 nucleotides: TGTGCCAGCTCACTAACCGGGACAGGGGACACCGGGGAGCTGTTTTTT. The encoded protein is CASSLTGTGDTGELFF.